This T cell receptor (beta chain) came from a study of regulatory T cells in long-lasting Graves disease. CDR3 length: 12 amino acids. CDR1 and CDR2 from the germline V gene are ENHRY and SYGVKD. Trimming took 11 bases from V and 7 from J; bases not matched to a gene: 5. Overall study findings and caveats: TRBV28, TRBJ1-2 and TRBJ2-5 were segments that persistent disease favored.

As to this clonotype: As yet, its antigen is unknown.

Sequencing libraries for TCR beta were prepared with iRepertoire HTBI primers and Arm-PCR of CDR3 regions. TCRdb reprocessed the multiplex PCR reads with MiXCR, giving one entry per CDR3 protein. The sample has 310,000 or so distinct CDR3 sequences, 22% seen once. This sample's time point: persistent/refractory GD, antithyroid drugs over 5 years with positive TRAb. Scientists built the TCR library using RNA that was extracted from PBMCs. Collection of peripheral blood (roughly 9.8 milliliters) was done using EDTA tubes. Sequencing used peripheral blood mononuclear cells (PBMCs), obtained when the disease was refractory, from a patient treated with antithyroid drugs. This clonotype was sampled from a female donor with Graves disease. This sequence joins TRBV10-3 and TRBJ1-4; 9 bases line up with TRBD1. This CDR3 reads CAAGTGFEKLFF. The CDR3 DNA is TGTGCCGCCGGGACAGGGTTTGAAAAACTGTTTTTT.